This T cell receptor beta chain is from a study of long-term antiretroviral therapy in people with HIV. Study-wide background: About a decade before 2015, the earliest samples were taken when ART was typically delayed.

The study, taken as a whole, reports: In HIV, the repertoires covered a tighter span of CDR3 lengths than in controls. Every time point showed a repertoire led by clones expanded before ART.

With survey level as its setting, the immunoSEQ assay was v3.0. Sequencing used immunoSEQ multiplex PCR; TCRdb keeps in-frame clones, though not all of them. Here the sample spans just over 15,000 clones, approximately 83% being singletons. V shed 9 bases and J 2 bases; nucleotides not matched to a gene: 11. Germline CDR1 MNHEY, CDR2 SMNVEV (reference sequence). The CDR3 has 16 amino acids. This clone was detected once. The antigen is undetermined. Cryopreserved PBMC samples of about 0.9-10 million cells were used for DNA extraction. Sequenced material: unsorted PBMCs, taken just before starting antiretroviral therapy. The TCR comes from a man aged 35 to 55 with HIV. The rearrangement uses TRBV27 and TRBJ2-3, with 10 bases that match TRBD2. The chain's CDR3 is CARRLAGVWLTDTQYF. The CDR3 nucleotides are TGTGCCAGGAGGCTAGCGGGGGTCTGGCTCACAGATACGCAGTATTTT.